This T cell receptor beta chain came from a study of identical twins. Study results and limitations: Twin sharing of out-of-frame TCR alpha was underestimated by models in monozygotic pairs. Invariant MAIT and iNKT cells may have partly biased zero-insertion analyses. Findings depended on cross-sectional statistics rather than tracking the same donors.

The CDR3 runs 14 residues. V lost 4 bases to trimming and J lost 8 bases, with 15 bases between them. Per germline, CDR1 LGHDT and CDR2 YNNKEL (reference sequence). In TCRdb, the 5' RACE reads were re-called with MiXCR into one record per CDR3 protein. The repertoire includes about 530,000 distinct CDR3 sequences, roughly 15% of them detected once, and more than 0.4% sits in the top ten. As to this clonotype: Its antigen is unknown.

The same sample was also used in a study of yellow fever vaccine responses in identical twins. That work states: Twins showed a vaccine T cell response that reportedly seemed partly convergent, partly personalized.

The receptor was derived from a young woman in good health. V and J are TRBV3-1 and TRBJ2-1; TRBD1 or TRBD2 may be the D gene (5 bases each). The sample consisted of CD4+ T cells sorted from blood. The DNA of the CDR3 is TGTGCCAGCAGCCGGGGACGGCAAGTTCATGAGCAGTTCTTC. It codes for CASSRGRQVHEQFF.